This T cell receptor beta chain was recorded in a study of cytomegalovirus exposure and HLA in healthy donors. Whole-study findings and limits: Segments of the TCR beta V type were, in most cases, productive about 87% or about 30% of the time in an earlier analysis.

A word on this clone: Its antigen is unidentified.

Primers: 60 Vbeta forward and 13 Jbeta reverse. Clones were read by immunoSEQ multiplex PCR, and TCRdb kept only the in-frame ones, dropping some. The sample yields roughly 150,000 clones, about 75% seen once. This receptor was taken from a man between 18 and 29 years old in good health and CMV-seropositive. Sequencing used PBMCs.

CDR3 bases: TGTGCCAGCAACCCGACAGGGGCACACGCTGAAGCTTTCTTT. Protein: CASNPTGAHAEAFF. V usage is TRBV27 and J usage is TRBJ1-1, with TRBD1 identical over 8 bases. V lost 7 bases to trimming and J lost 6 bases; unmatched junction nucleotides: 10. From germline, CDR1 is MNHEY and CDR2 SMNVEV (reference sequence). The CDR3 length is 14 residues.